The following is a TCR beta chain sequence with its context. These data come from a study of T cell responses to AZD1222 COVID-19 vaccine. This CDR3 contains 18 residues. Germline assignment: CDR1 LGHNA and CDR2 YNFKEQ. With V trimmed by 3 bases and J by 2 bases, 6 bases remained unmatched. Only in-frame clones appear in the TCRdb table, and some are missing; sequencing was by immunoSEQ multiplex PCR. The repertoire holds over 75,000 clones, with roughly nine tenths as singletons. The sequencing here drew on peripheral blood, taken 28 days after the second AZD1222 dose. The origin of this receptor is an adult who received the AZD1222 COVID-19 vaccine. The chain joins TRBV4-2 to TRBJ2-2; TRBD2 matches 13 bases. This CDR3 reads CASSHELAGGLNTGELFF. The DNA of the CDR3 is TGTGCCAGCAGCCACGAACTAGCGGGGGGGCTTAACACCGGGGAGCTGTTTTTT.